The 13 T cell receptor beta chains presented below share a single source sample, sequenced in a study of spatial heterogeneity in lung cancer. The time point here: blood at routine non-recurrence follow-up after resection. TCRdb re-called the 5' RACE reads through MiXCR, storing one row per CDR3 protein. The sample contains tens of thousands of distinct CDR3 sequences, nearly 9% of which appear only once. Sequencing was performed on PBMCs, taken at follow-up. These receptors came from a female donor with early-stage non-small cell lung cancer.

This clonotype has at least ten counts. The rearrangement joins TRBV6-5 to TRBJ1-1; possible D gene TRBD1, 5 bases. The germline V gene encodes CDR1 MNHEY and CDR2 SVGAGI. The CDR3 is made up of 13 amino acids. V lost 7 bases to trimming and J lost 0 bases, with 9 bases between them. CDR3 sequence reads: CASTPRVNTEAFF. The CDR3 DNA reads as TGTGCCAGCACCCCCAGGGTGAACACTGAAGCTTTCTTT.

This clonotype was counted only a few times. CDR3 in DNA: TGTGCCACCGGACGAGCGGGGGGATCCTACACCTTC. Translating it yields CATGRAGGSYTF. The rearrangement uses TRBV15 and TRBJ1-2, with D possibly TRBD1 on 5 matching bases. The CDR3 has 12 residues. Germline V CDR1 and CDR2: LNHNV, YYDKDF (reference sequence). Trimming removed 8 bases from V and 10 bases from J, with 17 bases in between.

The chain couples TRBV12-5 to TRBJ2-7, with 7 nucleotides matching TRBD2. CDR1 is LGHNT, CDR2 FRNRAP, per germline. CDR3 length equals 13 residues. V was pared by 6 bases and J by 4 bases, with 6 bases of the junction left unmatched. As DNA, the CDR3 is TGTGCTAGTGGAGCTAGCGGAAGATACGAGCAGTACTTC. Protein product: CASGASGRYEQYF.

This clonotype turned up a few times. The rearrangement links TRBV7-6 to TRBJ2-6; TRBD1 matches 12 bases. Germline lookup yields CDR1 SGHVS and CDR2 FNYEAQ. The length of the CDR3 is 18 residues. With 6 bases clipped from V and 2 bases from J, the junction kept 8 bases outside the gene matches. The CDR3 bases are TGTGCCAGCAGTTCCTACCGGGACAGGGGGCCTGGGGCCAACGTCCTGACTTTC. This translates into CASSSYRDRGPGANVLTF.

This clonotype was counted many times. CDR3 loop: CSAAPGLASETQYF. In DNA, the CDR3 is TGCAGTGCTGCACCGGGACTAGCTTCGGAGACCCAGTACTTC. The V and J genes are TRBV20-1 and TRBJ2-5; TRBD2 agrees at 9 bases. The CDR3 runs 14 residues. Germline-derived CDR1 and CDR2 are DFQATT and SNEGSKA (reference sequence). V lost 5 bases to trimming and J lost 5 bases; unmatched junction nucleotides: 9.

The table lists this clonotype with a few counts. The chain combines TRBV5-1 with TRBJ2-2; D gene unclear. Trimming pared 6 bases from V and 2 bases from J, leaving 11 bases between. The CDR3 contains 14 residues. From germline, CDR1 is SGHRS and CDR2 YFSETQ. The DNA for the CDR3 is TGCGCCAGCAAATGGACCTCCAACACCGGGGAGCTGTTTTTT. Translated: CASKWTSNTGELFF. The whole variable domain, remainder taken from reference TRBV5-1 and TRBJ2-2, is KAGVTQTPRYLIKTRGQQVTLSCSPISGHRSVSWYQQTPGQGLQFLFEYFSETQRNKGNFPGRFSGRQFSNSRSEMNVSTLELGDSALYLCASKWTSNTGELFFGEGSRLTVL.

This clonotype was counted many times. The V and J genes are TRBV19 and TRBJ1-5; D is uncertain. This CDR3 region has 14 residues. The germline V gene encodes CDR1 LNHDA and CDR2 SQIVND (reference sequence). The ends were cut back, 5 bases at V and 8 bases at J, with 16 bases in the middle. The CDR3, as DNA: TGTGCCAGTAGTGTGACGAACCAGCCGGAGCCCCAGCATTTT. This sequence encodes CASSVTNQPEPQHF.

The V and J genes are TRBV7-2 and TRBJ2-7, with a possible D match to TRBD2 (6 bases). Trimming took off 5 bases at V and 0 bases at J, with 14 bases between the two ends. Germline V gives CDR1 SGHTA, CDR2 FQGNSA. The CDR3 contains 15 residues. The CDR3 sequence: CASSVSGYSSYEQYF. The CDR3 bases are TGTGCCAGCAGCGTAAGCGGGTACAGCTCCTACGAGCAGTACTTC.

This clonotype appeared many times. The CDR3 DNA reads TGCGCCAGCAGCTTGGGACCCAATCAGCCCCAGCATTTT. Its protein is CASSLGPNQPQHF. The chain has TRBV5-1 and TRBJ1-5; D not certain. V lost 0 bases to trimming and J lost 3 bases, with 4 bases between them. The V gene's germline CDR1 is SGHRS and CDR2 YFSETQ. The CDR3 has 13 residues.

The rearrangement joins TRBV6-2 or TRBV6-3 to TRBJ2-7; 7 bases match TRBD2. V was pared by 9 bases and J by 0 bases, with 8 bases of the junction left unmatched. This CDR3 comprises 14 residues. Germline CDR1 and CDR2: MNHEY and SVGEGT. CDR3 in DNA: TGTGCCAGTCGGGGCAGGGAGGGCTCCTACGAGCAGTACTTC. Protein: CASRGREGSYEQYF.

This clonotype was recorded at least ten times. This sequence joins TRBV5-1 and TRBJ2-7; 7 bases match TRBD1. Germline V gives CDR1 SGHRS, CDR2 YFSETQ. The CDR3 totals 13 residues. J was trimmed by 5 bases and V by 4 bases; bases with no gene match: 6. CDR3 in amino acids: CASSPTGFNEQYF. The CDR3 nucleotides read TGCGCCAGCAGCCCGACAGGGTTCAACGAGCAGTACTTC. Filled out from reference TRBV5-1 and TRBJ2-7, the complete variable domain reads KAGVTQTPRYLIKTRGQQVTLSCSPISGHRSVSWYQQTPGQGLQFLFEYFSETQRNKGNFPGRFSGRQFSNSRSEMNVSTLELGDSALYLCASSPTGFNEQYFGPGTRLTVT.

A single count supports this clonotype. This sequence joins TRBV14 and TRBJ1-1; a weak D match, TRBD1 (5 bases). The CDR3 covers 15 residues. Trimming shortened V by 3 bases and J by 0 bases, and 11 bases separated the two germline ends. CDR1 and CDR2 (germline): SGHDN, FVKESK. The CDR3 nucleotides are TGTGCCAGCAGCCAGATCGGACACTTGAACACTGAAGCTTTCTTT. Its translation: CASSQIGHLNTEAFF.

This clonotype was seen a few times. This chain links TRBV10-3 with TRBJ2-1; 14 bases are shared with TRBD2. Germline assignment: CDR1 ENHRY and CDR2 SYGVKD. CDR3 size: 16 residues. The ends lost 3 bases at V and 7 bases at J; junction bases unmatched: 5. The CDR3 DNA is TGTGCCATCAGTGATCAGACTAGCGGGAGGGTTAATGAGCAGTTCTTC. This codes for CAISDQTSGRVNEQFF.